This entry lists 10 T cell receptor beta chains sequenced from one sample in a study of T cells in Graves' hyperthyroidism and ophthalmopathy. RNA transcripts were the template for amplifying TCR beta CDR3 regions. In the first-round RT-PCR of the TCR CDR3, the HTBI primer set was used. TCRdb itself ran the multiplex PCR reads through MiXCR, one entry per CDR3 protein. The sample holds about 600,000 distinct CDR3 sequences; about 16% are singletons and the top ten take under 3.5%. The material sequenced was blood. These receptor sequences come from a woman aged 35 to 49 with Graves' ophthalmopathy.

This clonotype occurred a few times. The rearrangement uses TRBV2 and TRBJ1-2; the D gene is possibly TRBD1 (6 bases). Between the trimmed V and J ends, which lost 0 bases and 6 bases, there was a span of 8 bases. This CDR3 comprises 13 residues. The V gene's germline CDR1 is SNHLY and CDR2 FYNNEI. CDR3 in DNA: TGTGCCAGCAGTGAAGCCGACAGGAATGGCTACACCTTC. It translates to CASSEADRNGYTF.

This clonotype was counted ten times or more. CDR3 residues: CASSLFQGYEQYF. The CDR3 DNA sequence: TGTGCCAGCAGTTTATTCCAGGGGTACGAGCAGTACTTC. V and J are TRBV27 and TRBJ2-7; a possible D gene is TRBD1 (6 bases). The CDR3 consists of 13 residues. The germline CDR1 and CDR2 sequences are MNHEY and SMNVEV (reference sequence). The V and J ends lost 1 base and 4 bases respectively, with 8 bases between them.

The sample holds a few counts of this clonotype. This chain joins TRBV20-1 and TRBJ2-4, with D unclear. Germline loops: CDR1 DFQATT, CDR2 SNEGSKA (reference sequence). V dropped 0 bases and J dropped 0 bases, with 18 bases sitting between them. The CDR3 runs 18 residues. DNA of the CDR3: TGCAGTGCTAGAGATGGGGAAGCAAAACCGCTAGCCAAAAACATTCAGTACTTC. It yields the protein CSARDGEAKPLAKNIQYF.

Many counts were recorded for this clonotype. V usage is TRBV12-3 or TRBV12-4 and J usage is TRBJ2-7; 7 bases line up with TRBD1. The V gene end was trimmed by 6 bases and the J gene end by 6 bases; junction bases not matched to a gene: 8. CDR3 length equals 13 residues. The CDR3, as DNA: TGTGCCAGCAGCTTTGACAGGGCTCGCGAGCAGTACTTC. This translates into CASSFDRAREQYF.

This rearrangement joins TRBV20-1 to TRBJ1-1; D possibly corresponds to TRBD1 (5 bases). The CDR3 is 17 amino acids. Trimming cost V 6 bases and J 0 bases, with 23 bases left between them. The V gene's germline CDR1 is DFQATT and CDR2 SNEGSKA (reference sequence). The CDR3, as DNA: TGCAGTGCCATGAAGGGCAGGGCGGGAAAGATGAACACTGAAGCTTTCTTT. Amino acid sequence: CSAMKGRAGKMNTEAFF.

This chain links TRBV7-8 with TRBJ1-5; no firm D call. The CDR3 is 13 amino acids. Trimming removed 7 bases from V and 5 bases from J, with 12 bases in between. CDR1 and CDR2 from the germline V gene are SGHVS and FQNEAQ. The chain's CDR3 is CASTPEEHQPQHF. For the CDR3, the DNA is TGTGCCAGCACCCCGGAAGAGCATCAGCCCCAGCATTTT.

Many counts were recorded for this clonotype. This chain uses TRBV7-2 with TRBJ2-1; unclear D gene. The CDR3 covers 12 residues. Germline lookup yields CDR1 SGHTA and CDR2 FQGNSA. The V and J ends lost 4 bases and 5 bases respectively, with 6 bases between them. CDR3 DNA: TGTGCCAGCAGCTATACCCACAATGAGCAGTTCTTC. Amino acids: CASSYTHNEQFF.

This clonotype was picked up a small number of times. The CDR3 loop reads CSARDIRGMGDEKLFF. The CDR3 nucleotides read TGCAGTGCTAGAGATATAAGGGGAATGGGTGATGAAAAACTGTTTTTT. The chain combines TRBV20-1 with TRBJ1-4; possible D gene TRBD1, 5 bases. Germline-derived CDR1 and CDR2 are DFQATT and SNEGSKA (reference sequence). The ends were cut back, 0 bases at V and 6 bases at J, with 17 bases in the middle. The CDR3 has 16 amino acids.

This clonotype appeared a few times. The chain employs TRBV6-1 and TRBJ1-3; possible D gene TRBD1, 5 bases. The CDR3 covers 14 residues. Per germline, CDR1 MNHNS and CDR2 SASEGT. V was trimmed by 3 bases and J by 4 bases, leaving 10 bases between them. CDR3 sequence (DNA): TGTGCCAGCAGTGAGAGGGGTAAAGGAAACACCATATATTTT. It yields the protein CASSERGKGNTIYF.

This clonotype has a handful of counts. The chain couples TRBV11-2 to TRBJ1-6; D ambiguous. The V and J ends lost 2 bases and 2 bases respectively, with 7 bases between them. The germline gives CDR1 SGHAT, CDR2 FQNNGV. The CDR3 spans 15 residues. CDR3 residues: CASSLLPTYNSPLHF. DNA of the CDR3: TGTGCCAGCAGCTTACTTCCGACCTATAATTCACCCCTCCACTTT. Filled out from reference TRBV11-2 and TRBJ1-6, the complete variable domain reads EAGVAQSPRYKIIEKRQSVAFWCNPISGHATLYWYQQILGQGPKLLIQFQNNGVVDDSQLPKDRFSAERLKGVDSTLKIQPAKLEDSAVYLCASSLLPTYNSPLHFGNGTRLTVT.